This T cell receptor gamma chain was sequenced for a study of Vδ1+ human thymocytes (dated by TCRdb to the late 2010s). About the study as a whole: The study characterised mRNA-level TRG and TRD CDR3 repertoires of highly purified Vdelta1+ thymocytes from young children as a data resource. The multiplex-based CDR3 amplicon strategy had previously been validated against 5'RACE-based CDR3 amplicon generation methods. Study-level results and caveats: The use of highly purified populations and single-cell validation was advised by the authors, since misinterpretation of bulk repertoire data could be caused by unexpected Vdelta2 sequences. No clustering by age or sex was observed, so analyses did not stratify donors by these variables. In contrast to oligoclonal peripheral blood repertoires, thymic TRG and TRD repertoires appeared to be highly polyclonal with Gaussian CDR3 length distributions. Donors shared many TRG clonotypes (up to 6.9x10^3), but TRD repertoires were essentially private, with at most 120 shared. Even though sort purity was high, around 18% of thymic TRD sequences were Vdelta2 (and few were Vdelta3), which was not the case for the peripheral blood Vdelta1+ controls.

Thymic samples were depleted of alphabeta T cells, then CD3+ TCRVdelta1+ TCRVdelta2- thymocytes were FACS-sorted. The purity of the sorted Vdelta1+ thymocytes fell between roughly 98% and 99.6%. The thymic specimens were obtained from under ten paediatric patients, aged 5 days to 15 months, who were having corrective cardiac surgery. After the thymic tissue was dispersed, mononuclear cells were isolated using a Histopaque-1077 density gradient. The staining antibodies were anti-TCRVdelta1 clone TS8.2, anti-TCRVdelta2 clone B6, anti-CD3 clone HIT3a and anti-TCRalphabeta clone IP26. This clone was counted a few times. The target of this receptor is not known. No base quality information exists; no much larger clone differs at one position. RNA extraction was carried out with the RNeasy mini kit, and reverse transcription was then done using Superscript III. CDR3 amplicons were produced by multiplex PCR using pooled V-gene forward primers and a constant-region reverse primer with Illumina adaptor overhangs. After gel purification, the amplicons were indexed with Nextera index primers during 7 to 9 additional PCR cycles and then purified using AMPure XP beads. Sequencing of the libraries was done on an Illumina MiSeq using paired-end 250 bp reads, dual indexing and an approximately 19% PhiX spike-in. Concerning the study's data processing: Read quality was checked with FastQC, and TRG read pairs were merged using ea-utils fastq-join. Annotation of sequences was performed with IMGT/HighV-QUEST, only productive sequences with unambiguous V-gene assignment were retained, and clonotypes were defined by identical CDR3 sequence. Downstream analysis used VDJtools 1.1.1, tcR 2.2.3, Treemap and vegan Shannon diversity in R 3.4.4. After TCRdb called clones again from the public reads with CATT, rows with identical DNA were merged. TCRdb assigned the V and J calls; the authors' analysis was not used. The sample table records tens of thousands of gamma-chain clones; 20% of these occur just once. The ten biggest clones cover less than 2% of the sample.

Trimming removed 1 base from V and 1 base from J; the gene matches leave 10 bases unexplained. The germline V gene supplies CDR1 EGSNGY and CDR2 YDSYNSKV. The CDR3, cysteine through phenylalanine, is 16 amino acids long. The only DNA kept is the CDR3, 48 bases in frame from the first base. This TCR was recovered from a girl under three years old who had congenital heart surgery. The sequence joins TRGV2 to TRGJ1 or TRGJ2. The sequenced sample was Vdelta1+ gamma-delta thymocytes from the thymus. The cell subset or site label of this sample denotes: FACS-sorted CD3+ TCRalphabeta- TCRVdelta1+ TCRVdelta2- thymocytes. The CDR3 protein sequence reads: CATWDGQGANYYKKLF. The nucleotide sequence is given as TGTGCCACCTGGGACGGCCAGGGGGCCAATTATTATAAGAAACTCTTT.